The 15 T cell receptor beta chains given below trace back to one sample, sequenced in a study of Ad26.COV2.S vaccination and SARS-CoV-2 variants. Profiling relied on immunoSEQ multiplex PCR, and the TCRdb table lists in-frame clones only, not all of them. The sample carries hundreds of thousands of clones, about 88% recorded once. Treatment given: roughly 20 received Ad26.COV2.S at low or high dose, single or two shots; about 5 received placebo; per-sample allocation not given. Day 63 following the first vaccine or placebo injection was when the samples were taken. Sequences were derived from peripheral blood, sampled in a trial of Ad26.COV2.S vaccine versus placebo. These receptors were collected from a person aged 18 to 65 who received the Ad26.COV2.S COVID-19 vaccine or a placebo.

The chain joins TRBV19 to TRBJ2-3; D possibly matches TRBD1 or TRBD2 (5 bases each). This CDR3 has 15 residues. Germline values: CDR1 LNHDA, CDR2 SQIVND (reference sequence). V lost 6 bases, J lost 4 bases, and 17 bases lay in between. The CDR3 reads CASRIGAGWADTQYF. CDR3 sequence (DNA): TGTGCCAGTAGGATCGGGGCAGGGTGGGCAGATACGCAGTATTTT. Drawing the rest from reference TRBV19 and TRBJ2-3, the complete variable domain is DGGITQSPKYLFRKEGQNVTLSCEQNLNHDAMYWYRQDPGQGLRLIYYSQIVNDFQKGDIAEGYSVSREKKESFPLTVTSAQKNPTAFYLCASRIGAGWADTQYFGPGTRLTVL.

The chain employs TRBV13 and TRBJ1-1; D gene uncertain. V lost 4 bases and J 3 bases, leaving 12 bases between the germline ends. Germline CDR1 PRHDT, CDR2 FYEKMQ (reference sequence). This CDR3 has 14 amino acids. This CDR3 is CASSSGLRDTEAFF. The CDR3 coding sequence is TGTGCCAGCAGCTCGGGCCTTAGGGACACTGAAGCTTTCTTT. Full variable domain (remainder filled in from reference TRBV13 and TRBJ1-1): AAGVIQSPRHLIKEKRETATLKCYPIPRHDTVYWYQQGPGQDPQFLISFYEKMQSDKGSIPDRFSAQQFSDYHSELNMSSLELGDSALYFCASSSGLRDTEAFFGQGTRLTVV.

The chain has TRBV28 and TRBJ1-4; 8 bases line up with TRBD1. Trimming removed 5 bases from V and 13 bases from J; junction bases left unmatched: 9. In germline, CDR1 is MDHEN, CDR2 SYDVKM. CDR3 length: 13 residues. CDR3 bases: TGTGCCAGCAGTCAACGGACAGGGCAAAGACTGTTTTTT. This sequence encodes CASSQRTGQRLFF.

J is TRBJ1-6 and V is TRBV6-5, with D tentatively TRBD1 (6 bases). This CDR3 contains 13 residues. Trimming shortened V by 8 bases and J by 4 bases, and 9 bases separated the two germline ends. Germline values: CDR1 MNHEY, CDR2 SVGAGI. The CDR3 DNA is TGTGCCAGCGCACAGGGTTATAATTCACCCCTCCACTTT. Its protein product is CASAQGYNSPLHF.

The V gene is TRBV10-3, the J gene TRBJ2-3, with 13 bases matching TRBD2. Germline CDR1 and CDR2: ENHRY and SYGVKD. V trimming: 11 bases; J trimming: 5 bases; junction bases outside the gene matches: 7. This CDR3 is built from 14 residues. The CDR3 coding sequence is TGTGCCGTCGGACTAGCGGGGGCGCAAGATACGCAGTATTTT. Its translation: CAVGLAGAQDTQYF.

This rearrangement joins TRBV30 to TRBJ1-4; D is uncertain. Germline loops: CDR1 GTSNPN, CDR2 SVGIG (reference sequence). The CDR3 loop spans 13 amino acids. V shed 0 bases and J shed 5 bases, with 7 bases lying between them. CDR3: CAWSVGLNEKLFF. CDR3 in DNA: TGTGCCTGGAGTGTAGGCCTCAATGAAAAACTGTTTTTT. The whole variable domain, remainder taken from reference TRBV30 and TRBJ1-4, is SQTIHQWPATLVQPVGSPLSLECTVEGTSNPNLYWYRQAAGRGLQLLFYSVGIGQISSEVPQNLSASRPQDRQFILSSKKLLLSDSGFYLCAWSVGLNEKLFFGSGTQLSVL.

This clone was observed a single time. V gene TRBV29-1 combines with J gene TRBJ2-1; no reliable D call. This CDR3 contains 15 residues. Trimming removed 7 bases from V and 0 bases from J, with 16 bases in between. CDR1 SQVTM and CDR2 ANQGSEA come from the germline V gene. The CDR3 region is CSGGFFLSSYNEQFF. The CDR3 nucleotides are TGCAGCGGAGGTTTTTTCCTAAGCTCCTACAATGAGCAGTTCTTC.

This sequence joins TRBV7-2 and TRBJ1-2, with TRBD1 as a possible D gene (5 bases). Trimming removed 6 bases from V and 3 bases from J, with 14 bases in between. This CDR3 has 14 residues. Germline V gene data show CDR1 as SGHTA and CDR2 as FQGNSA. CDR3 in amino acids: CASRAGVQHYGYTF. CDR3 in DNA: TGTGCCAGCAGAGCGGGGGTTCAGCACTATGGCTACACCTTC.

The rearrangement joins TRBV5-1 to TRBJ1-1; perhaps TRBD1 as D (5 bases). CDR1 is SGHRS, CDR2 YFSETQ, per germline. Trimming left V 4 bases short and J 7 bases short, with 14 bases between. This CDR3 is 13 amino acids long. In DNA form, the CDR3 reads TGCGCCAGCAGCCCGGGGGGAGAAGGTGAAGCTTTCTTT. Protein product: CASSPGGEGEAFF.

The rearrangement links TRBV30 to TRBJ1-6, with TRBD1 matching over 7 bases. Germline V gene data show CDR1 as GTSNPN and CDR2 as SVGIG (reference sequence). The CDR3 covers 14 residues. With V trimmed by 3 bases and J by 7 bases, 6 bases remained unmatched. CDR3 region: CAWSARDRNSPLHF. The CDR3 DNA follows: TGTGCCTGGAGCGCCCGGGACAGAAATTCACCCCTCCACTTT.

The chain combines TRBV4-2 with TRBJ1-1; D gene uncertain. In germline, CDR1 is LGHNA, CDR2 YNFKEQ. V was trimmed by 4 bases and J by 0 bases, leaving 21 bases between them. This CDR3 has 18 residues. As DNA, the CDR3 is TGTGCCAGCAGCCCCCCGGCAGGAGCAAGCCTCATGAACACTGAAGCTTTCTTT. It yields the protein CASSPPAGASLMNTEAFF.

The J gene is TRBJ2-7, the V gene TRBV7-2; TRBD1 matches at 7 bases. This CDR3 spans 15 amino acids. CDR1 and CDR2 from the germline V gene are SGHTA and FQGNSA. Trimming cost V 5 bases and J 0 bases; bases outside gene matches: 7. Here the CDR3 DNA reads TGTGCCAGCAGCCCTATGACAGGGAGCTCCTACGAGCAGTACTTC. Translation: CASSPMTGSSYEQYF. Using reference TRBV7-2 and TRBJ2-7 for the parts outside the CDR3, the full variable domain is GAGVSQSPSNKVTEKGKDVELRCDPISGHTALYWYRQSLGQGLEFLIYFQGNSAPDKSGLPSDRFSAERTGGSVSTLTIQRTQQEDSAVYLCASSPMTGSSYEQYFGPGTRLTVT.

For the CDR3, the DNA is TGTGCCAGCAGTTTGACTAGCGGGGGTTACAATGAGCAGTTCTTC. Its translation: CASSLTSGGYNEQFF. V gene TRBV28 combines with J gene TRBJ2-1; TRBD2 matches 12 bases. The germline gives CDR1 MDHEN, CDR2 SYDVKM. The ends lost 3 bases at V and 4 bases at J; junction bases unmatched: 1. This CDR3 is built from 15 residues.

The chain couples TRBV7-9 to TRBJ2-7; TRBD2 aligns across 14 bases. The V and J ends lost 4 bases and 3 bases, in that order; junction bases with no gene match: 8. The V gene's germline CDR1 is SEHNR and CDR2 FQNEAQ (reference sequence). The CDR3 has 17 amino acids. This CDR3 is CASSYQRTSGRNYEQYF. Written as DNA, the CDR3 is TGTGCCAGCAGCTATCAGCGGACTAGCGGGAGGAACTACGAGCAGTACTTC.

This chain connects TRBV5-1 to TRBJ1-1; D is uncertain. This CDR3 is built from 13 residues. V lost 4 bases, J lost 6 bases, and 13 bases lay in between. Germline V gives CDR1 SGHRS, CDR2 YFSETQ. CDR3 coding DNA: TGCGCCAGCAGCCTCACCAGGCCTCCTGAAGCTTTCTTT. Encoded protein: CASSLTRPPEAFF.